A single T cell receptor (beta chain) is shown here with its context. The source of the sample is a study of technical replicates of blood from a handful of donors. TCRdb keeps only in-frame clones here, not all; method: immunoSEQ multiplex PCR. The repertoire holds 75,000 or so clones, with 85% to 95% as singletons. There are 15 residues in the CDR3. Germline V CDR1 and CDR2: LNHDA, SQIVND (reference sequence). Trimming cost V 5 bases and J 1 base, with 14 bases left between them. The V gene is TRBV19, the J gene TRBJ1-1, with a possible D match to TRBD1 (6 bases). This TCR was sampled from a human donor in good health. Material for sequencing was T cells isolated from PBMCs. This CDR3 is CASSLIDRTNTEAFF. The CDR3 nucleotides read TGTGCCAGTAGTCTTATAGACAGGACGAACACTGAAGCTTTCTTT. Full variable domain (outside the CDR3, taken from reference TRBV19 and TRBJ1-1): DGGITQSPKYLFRKEGQNVTLSCEQNLNHDAMYWYRQDPGQGLRLIYYSQIVNDFQKGDIAEGYSVSREKKESFPLTVTSAQKNPTAFYLCASSLIDRTNTEAFFGQGTRLTVV.